Presented here are 26 T cell receptor beta chains from one specimen sequenced in a study of blood T cell repertoires in COVID-19. The repertoire was sequenced with immunoSEQ multiplex PCR; TCRdb's copy has only in-frame clones and lacks some. This table has tens of thousands of clones, 85% to 90% appearing once. The sequencing sample was made of peripheral blood. The receptors stem from an older man with COVID-19, enrolled during active disease.

This clone has just one count. The V gene is TRBV5-1, the J gene TRBJ1-1, with unresolved D. This CDR3 has 14 residues. The ends were cut back, 3 bases at V and 1 base at J, with 10 bases in the middle. Germline assignment: CDR1 SGHRS and CDR2 YFSETQ. The CDR3 loop reads CASSWGRENTEAFF. As DNA, the CDR3 is TGCGCCAGCAGCTGGGGTCGGGAGAACACTGAAGCTTTCTTT.

The V call is TRBV5-1, the J call TRBJ1-6; tentative D call: TRBD1 (6 bases). Trimming pared 4 bases from V and 8 bases from J, leaving 13 bases between. This CDR3 contains 14 residues. Germline values: CDR1 SGHRS, CDR2 YFSETQ. The CDR3 sequence: CASSQQGRDSPLHF. In nucleotides, the CDR3 is TGCGCCAGCAGCCAACAGGGAAGGGATTCACCCCTCCACTTT.

This clone was counted between two and nine times. The chain is built from TRBV7-8 and TRBJ1-6; no clear D gene. The germline CDR1 and CDR2 sequences are SGHVS and FQNEAQ. The CDR3 runs 14 residues. V lost 1 base, J lost 10 bases, and 11 bases lay in between. CDR3 sequence: CASSLEGRGSPLHF. CDR3 coding DNA: TGTGCCAGCAGCTTAGAAGGGAGAGGCTCACCCCTCCACTTT.

This clone was counted once. The J gene is TRBJ1-2, the V gene TRBV5-6; 7 bases are a match to TRBD1. V dropped 2 bases and J dropped 0; count of bases not matched to a gene: 7. The CDR3 is made up of 16 amino acids. Germline CDR1 is SGHDT and CDR2 is YYEEEE. CDR3 coding DNA: TGTGCCAGCAGCTTACGGACAGGTTGGGCTAACTATGGCTACACCTTC. This codes for CASSLRTGWANYGYTF.

This chain uses TRBV7-9 with TRBJ2-3, with D tentatively TRBD1 (6 bases). The CDR3 is made up of 15 amino acids. Deletions cut 1 base from V and 2 bases from J, with 10 bases between. The V gene's germline CDR1 is SEHNR and CDR2 FQNEAQ (reference sequence). CDR3 coding DNA: TGTGCCAGCAGCTTAGAACAGGGAATCACAGATACGCAGTATTTT. It codes for CASSLEQGITDTQYF.

The gene calls are TRBV5-1 and TRBJ1-1; 7 bases match TRBD1. The trim removed 3 bases at V and 2 bases at J, leaving 4 bases unmatched. Germline V gene lookup returns CDR1 SGHRS and CDR2 YFSETQ. The CDR3 is 14 residues long. CDR3 nucleotides: TGCGCCAGCAGCTGGGACAGCACAAACACTGAAGCTTTCTTT. This encodes CASSWDSTNTEAFF.

A single count supports this clone. The chain combines TRBV14 with TRBJ2-2; 13 bases align to TRBD2. There are 18 residues in the CDR3. J lost 4 bases, V lost 3 bases, and 8 bases had no gene match. Germline CDR1 and CDR2: SGHDN and FVKESK. Here the CDR3 DNA reads TGTGCCAGCAGCCACCCGGGACTAGCGGGGTCGGGCACCGGGGAGCTGTTTTTT. Protein product: CASSHPGLAGSGTGELFF.

V usage is TRBV6-2 or TRBV6-3 and J usage is TRBJ1-6; the D is unclear. The CDR3 is made up of 13 amino acids. V was clipped by 5 bases and J by 4 bases, with 6 bases between them. The germline V gene encodes CDR1 MNHEY and CDR2 SVGEGT. CDR3 residues: CASSREYNSPLHF. In nucleotides, the CDR3 is TGTGCCAGCAGTAGAGAGTATAATTCACCCCTCCACTTT.

The V and J genes are TRBV27 and TRBJ1-2; D not certain. Between the trimmed V and J ends, which lost 7 bases and 6 bases, there was a span of 12 bases. Germline V gene lookup returns CDR1 MNHEY and CDR2 SMNVEV (reference sequence). This CDR3 spans 12 amino acids. This CDR3 reads CASTTGGNGYTF. CDR3 DNA: TGTGCCAGCACCACCGGAGGGAATGGCTACACCTTC.

The chain combines TRBV5-4 with TRBJ1-1; D not certain. Germline-derived CDR1 and CDR2 are SGHNT and YYREEE (reference sequence). The CDR3 covers 15 residues. The V end was cut by 0 bases, the J end by 0 bases, with 9 bases between. The CDR3 bases are TGTGCCAGCAGCTTGGTAGCCGGGATGAACACTGAAGCTTTCTTT. Translated: CASSLVAGMNTEAFF.

The J gene is TRBJ1-6, the V gene TRBV19, with D possibly matching TRBD1 (6 bases). V lost 7 bases to trimming and J lost 0 bases, with 16 bases between them. CDR3 length: 17 amino acids. Germline loops: CDR1 LNHDA, CDR2 SQIVND (reference sequence). The CDR3, as DNA: TGTGCCAGTAAAGGCAGGGGCCTGAGCTCCTATAATTCACCCCTCCACTTT. Amino acid sequence: CASKGRGLSSYNSPLHF.

The chain employs TRBV29-1 and TRBJ2-2; D gene unclear. This CDR3 comprises 13 residues. Per the germline V gene, CDR1 is SQVTM and CDR2 is ANQGSEA. V lost 4 bases and J lost 4, with 10 bases in between. The CDR3 DNA reads TGCAGCGTTGCCAGGTTCGGCACCGGGGAGCTGTTTTTT. Amino acids: CSVARFGTGELFF.

V gene TRBV5-1 combines with J gene TRBJ2-6; 11 bases map to TRBD1. There are 16 residues in the CDR3. CDR1 and CDR2 (germline): SGHRS, YFSETQ. The J segment lost 1 base and the V segment lost 4 bases, leaving 1 base of the junction unmatched. The CDR3 region has the DNA TGCGCCAGCAGCGGACAGGGGGCGTCTGGGGCCAACGTCCTGACTTTC. Amino acids: CASSGQGASGANVLTF.

In its sample, this clone was seen once. This sequence joins TRBV6-5 and TRBJ1-1, with D perhaps matching TRBD1 (6 bases). The V end lost 5 bases, the J end lost 4 bases, and 8 bases lay between the germline ends. The CDR3 extends over 12 amino acids. CDR1 and CDR2 from the germline V gene are MNHEY and SVGAGI. The CDR3 spells CASSHRVTEAFF. The CDR3, as DNA: TGTGCCAGCAGTCACAGGGTCACTGAAGCTTTCTTT.

The chain carries TRBV11-3 and TRBJ2-5; D is possibly TRBD2 (6 bases). Germline V CDR1 and CDR2: SGHNT, YENEEA. The CDR3 has 16 amino acids. V was shortened by 3 bases and J by 4 bases, with 18 bases between the two germline ends. CDR3 in amino acids: CASSLSGGGRGETQYF. The CDR3 DNA is TGTGCCAGCAGCTTGTCTGGCGGCGGGCGGGGAGAGACCCAGTACTTC.

The J gene is TRBJ2-6, the V gene TRBV6-5; no clear D gene. The germline V gene has CDR1 MNHEY and CDR2 SVGAGI. The length of the CDR3 is 13 residues. Trimming pared 6 bases from V and 3 bases from J, leaving 6 bases between. CDR3 nucleotide sequence: TGTGCCAGCAGCTCCAGTGGGGCCAACGTCCTGACTTTC. Translation: CASSSSGANVLTF.

The chain uses TRBV20-1 and TRBJ1-1; D not resolved. Trimming removed 8 bases from V and 1 base from J, with 8 bases in between. The germline gives CDR1 DFQATT, CDR2 SNEGSKA (reference sequence). The CDR3 loop spans 11 amino acids. The CDR3 loop reads CSSTQNTEAFF. The CDR3 bases are TGCAGTTCAACACAGAACACTGAAGCTTTCTTT.

In its sample, this clone was seen once. This rearrangement joins TRBV19 to TRBJ1-4; possible D gene TRBD1, 5 bases. There are 15 residues in the CDR3. Per germline, CDR1 LNHDA and CDR2 SQIVND (reference sequence). Deletions cut 7 bases from V and 7 bases from J, with 19 bases between. The CDR3, as DNA: TGTGCCAGTACCTCAACTTCGGGGGGTAGTGAAAAACTGTTTTTT. Translated, it gives CASTSTSGGSEKLFF.

The J gene is TRBJ2-3, the V gene TRBV7-2; 13 positions agree with TRBD2. The germline CDR1 and CDR2 sequences are SGHTA and FQGNSA. J gave up 6 bases and V 5 bases, and 8 bases lay outside the gene matches. The CDR3 totals 16 residues. Here the CDR3 DNA reads TGTGCCAGCAGCCCGGGACTAGCGGGGCCTCGGGATACGCAGTATTTT. Translation gives CASSPGLAGPRDTQYF.

J is TRBJ2-7 and V is TRBV10-2; possibly TRBD2 for D (5 bases). V shed 5 bases and J shed 2 bases, with 10 bases lying between them. This CDR3 spans 13 amino acids. Germline V gives CDR1 WSHSY, CDR2 SAAADI. CDR3 sequence: CASSQLGPYEQYF. The CDR3 DNA reads TGCGCCAGCAGTCAACTAGGACCCTACGAGCAGTACTTC.

The CDR3 DNA follows: TGTGCCAGTAGCCCCAGGGGAATGACAGATACGCAGTATTTT. This sequence encodes CASSPRGMTDTQYF. The chain uses TRBV19 and TRBJ2-3; D perhaps matches TRBD1 (6 bases). The CDR3 totals 14 residues. CDR1 is LNHDA, CDR2 SQIVND, per germline (reference sequence). V gave up 6 bases and J gave up 3 bases, with 13 bases separating them.

The chain couples TRBV18 to TRBJ1-1, with TRBD1 as a possible D gene (6 bases). The CDR3 length is 14 residues. The V gene's germline CDR1 is KGHSH and CDR2 LQKENI. V was clipped by 5 bases and J by 1 base, with 11 bases between them. CDR3 DNA: TGTGCCAGCTCAAACGGACAGCAGAACACTGAAGCTTTCTTT. This codes for CASSNGQQNTEAFF.

Here the CDR3 DNA reads TGTGCCAGCAGCTTAATGGAGGGGGCCAACGACAATGAGCAGTTCTTC. It encodes CASSLMEGANDNEQFF. The chain employs TRBV7-9 and TRBJ2-1; TRBD1 is a possible D gene (7 bases). Looked up from germline, CDR1 is SEHNR and CDR2 is FQNEAQ (reference sequence). V lost 2 bases, J lost 5 bases, and 16 bases lay in between. The CDR3 spans 16 residues.

This chain connects TRBV18 to TRBJ2-1, with 10 bases identical to TRBD2. The germline gives CDR1 KGHSH, CDR2 LQKENI. This CDR3 is 17 amino acids long. Trimming cost V 2 bases and J 7 bases; bases outside gene matches: 11. DNA for the CDR3: TGTGCCAGCTCACCAAAGAATCAAGCGGGGGGGCCGAATGAGCAGTTCTTC. Translation: CASSPKNQAGGPNEQFF. The full variable domain, rest sourced from reference TRBV18 and TRBJ2-1, is NAGVMQNPRHLVRRRGQEARLRCSPMKGHSHVYWYRQLPEEGLKFMVYLQKENIIDESGMPKERFSAEFPKEGPSILRIQQVVRGDSAAYFCASSPKNQAGGPNEQFFGPGTRLTVL.

The V call is TRBV7-9, the J call TRBJ1-5; 7 bases map to TRBD1. The junction had 1 base not matched to a gene; V was cut back by 4 bases and J by 1 base. This CDR3 has 14 amino acids. Germline CDR1 and CDR2: SEHNR and FQNEAQ (reference sequence). The CDR3 here is CASSSDRSNQPQHF. The CDR3 DNA is TGTGCCAGCAGCTCGGACAGGAGCAATCAGCCCCAGCATTTT.

The rearrangement links TRBV7-8 to TRBJ2-5; 7 nucleotides line up with TRBD1. The germline gives CDR1 SGHVS, CDR2 FQNEAQ. After removal of 1 base from V and 4 bases from J, the junction contained 3 bases not matched to a gene. The CDR3 covers 14 residues. The CDR3 sequence is CASSLDSGGETQYF. The CDR3 coding sequence is TGTGCCAGCAGCTTAGATTCAGGGGGAGAGACCCAGTACTTC.